This entry lists 2 T cell receptor beta chains sequenced from one sample in a study of T cells in Graves' hyperthyroidism and ophthalmopathy. Template material for amplifying TCR beta CDR3 regions consisted of RNA transcripts. The primer set for the first-round RT-PCR of the TCR CDR3 was HTBI. TCRdb reprocessed the multiplex PCR reads via MiXCR and lists one record per CDR3 protein. The sample has hundreds of thousands of distinct CDR3 sequences, about 15% seen once. Sample: blood. These receptors originate from a man aged 18-30 years with Graves' ophthalmopathy.

The CDR3: CASSRPQGGSNYGYTF. CDR3 bases: TGTGCCAGCAGCCGACCCCAGGGAGGGAGTAACTATGGCTACACCTTC. The rearrangement uses TRBV4-2 and TRBJ1-2; maybe TRBD1 (5 bases). V was cut by 4 bases and J by 1 base, with 16 bases left in between. The CDR3 covers 16 residues. Germline values: CDR1 LGHNA, CDR2 YNFKEQ.

This clonotype was picked up many times. The chain links TRBV12-5 to TRBJ1-2, with D possibly being TRBD1 (5 bases). The CDR3 loop spans 15 amino acids. From germline, CDR1 is LGHNT and CDR2 FRNRAP. V was clipped by 4 bases and J by 4 bases, with 16 bases between them. CDR3 amino acids: CASGSQRGGTYGYTF. CDR3 nucleotides: TGTGCTAGTGGTTCCCAACGGGGAGGGACCTATGGCTACACCTTC.